In its sample, the clone carrying this T cell receptor (beta chain) was seen a few times. Its target is unknown. Positive CCR7 selection of CD45RO-negative cells yielded the naive CD8 cells, and terminally differentiated effector memory CD45RA+ cells were excluded. Authors' methods: In the immunoSEQ data, sequences were junction-only and lacked quality scores, so filtering differed. Sequencing used immunoSEQ multiplex PCR; TCRdb keeps in-frame clones, though not all of them. V and J calls and clone size are those listed in that table; D and trimming were worked out from the DNA. The sample includes roughly 2.1 million clones, about 93% of them seen just once. The data stem from a study of shared clonotypes between healthy human individuals. CDR3 length equals 11 residues. V was clipped by 4 bases and J by 4 bases, with 4 bases between them. The germline gives CDR1 SNHLY, CDR2 FYNNEI. Overall study results and limits: In having few donors, the study represented limited genetic and exposure-history diversity.

The source is a man aged 18 to 35 in good health. Some clones in this sample may be carry-over from other donors' samples. V gene TRBV2 combines with J gene TRBJ1-1; no clear D gene. The material sequenced was naive CD8+ T cells from PBMCs. Here the CDR3 reads CASSVSTEAFF. The CDR3 nucleotides are TGTGCCAGCAGTGTCAGCACTGAAGCTTTCTTT.